This T cell receptor beta chain was identified during a study of shared clonotypes between healthy human individuals. About the study: A donor's plate count was three for CD4 naive and three for CD4 memory; CD8 naive had two and CD8 memory one.

CDR3 size: 13 residues. Germline V lookup: CDR1 SGHTA, CDR2 FQGTGA. As handled by the study authors: Filtering of immunoSEQ junctional sequences could not match full-length read filtering. The table came from immunoSEQ multiplex PCR; TCRdb's copy has only in-frame clones and leaves some out. V and J calls and clone size are copied from that table; D and trimming were computed from the DNA. The sample lists about 2.1 million clones; 93% were seen once. Turning to this clone: Germline is not matched at one junction end, which may reflect a read error.

Naive-designated CD8 cells lacked CD45RO, were positively enriched for CCR7, and omitted terminally differentiated effector memory CD45RA+ cells. Healthy HIV-negative adults with no recent acute infections or vaccinations were recruited as donors. Adult Caucasians living in Nashville, Tennessee made up all of the donors. The chain has TRBV7-3 and TRBJ2-6; possible D gene TRBD2, 5 bases. This TCR derives from a man aged 18 to 35 in good health. Some clones in this sample may be carry-over from other donors' samples. The sequencing sample was made of naive CD8+ T cells from PBMCs. The CDR3 sequence is CGSGVSGANVLTF. CDR3 in DNA: TGTGGCAGCGGAGTCTCTGGGGCCAACGTCCTGACTTTC.